The 10 T cell receptor beta chains reported below all come from one sample, sequenced in a study of cytotoxic CD8 clonotypes in ibrutinib-treated CLL. Sequencing was performed with immunoSEQ multiplex PCR; in TCRdb, only in-frame clones are kept and a portion is missing. The data contain a few hundred thousand clones, around four fifths of them seen just once; the ten biggest clones take up roughly 6.3%. The sequenced sample was PBMCs, obtained before ibrutinib treatment. These receptors were collected from a human donor with chronic lymphocytic leukemia.

The chain couples TRBV19 to TRBJ2-1; 7 positions agree with TRBD2. The length of the CDR3 is 14 residues. Germline lookup yields CDR1 LNHDA and CDR2 SQIVND (reference sequence). The trim removed 8 bases at V and 6 bases at J, leaving 10 bases unmatched. As DNA, the CDR3 is TGTGCCAGTGCGGCGAACGGGGGGATCAATGAGCAGTTCTTC. As protein: CASAANGGINEQFF.

This clone occurred a few times. The chain uses TRBV7-9 and TRBJ2-5; 7 nucleotides match TRBD2. The CDR3 loop spans 13 amino acids. Germline CDR1 reads SEHNR; CDR2 reads FQNEAQ (reference sequence). The V and J ends lost 4 bases and 2 bases, in that order; junction bases with no gene match: 1. CDR3 sequence reads: CASSWTSQETQYF. The CDR3 DNA follows: TGTGCCAGCAGCTGGACTAGTCAAGAGACCCAGTACTTC.

V usage is TRBV6-6 and J usage is TRBJ2-7; 8 bases agree with TRBD1. CDR3 length: 15 amino acids. The V and J ends lost 4 bases and 4 bases, in that order; junction bases with no gene match: 9. Germline V gene data show CDR1 as MNHNY and CDR2 as SVGAGI (reference sequence). The CDR3 DNA is TGTGCCAGCAGTTTCACCGACAGGGGTGGGTACGAGCAGTACTTC. Its translation is CASSFTDRGGYEQYF.

The V and J genes are TRBV14 and TRBJ2-3; 9 bases fit TRBD2. The CDR3 has 17 residues. J lost 3 bases, V lost 4 bases, and 11 bases had no gene match. Per the germline V gene, CDR1 is SGHDN and CDR2 is FVKESK. The CDR3 sequence is CASSPLGAAGGTDTQYF. The CDR3 bases are TGTGCCAGCAGCCCCCTTGGGGCAGCGGGAGGAACAGATACGCAGTATTTT.

V and J are TRBV7-8 and TRBJ1-2; TRBD1 matches at 7 bases. The length of the CDR3 is 18 residues. With V trimmed by 1 base and J by 0 bases, 11 bases remained unmatched. Germline V gene lookup returns CDR1 SGHVS and CDR2 FQNEAQ. CDR3 bases: TGTGCCAGCAGCTTAGGGGGGTTACAGGGGTCCCCTAACTATGGCTACACCTTC. Residues: CASSLGGLQGSPNYGYTF. The full variable domain, rest sourced from reference TRBV7-8 and TRBJ1-2, is GAGVSQSPRYKVAKRGQDVALRCDPISGHVSLFWYQQALGQGPEFLTYFQNEAQLDKSGLPSDRFFAERPEGSVSTLKIQRTQQEDSAVYLCASSLGGLQGSPNYGYTFGSGTRLTVV.

This rearrangement joins TRBV7-3 to TRBJ2-7; D could derive from TRBD1 or TRBD2 (5 bases each). The CDR3 consists of 14 residues. CDR1 SGHTA and CDR2 FQGTGA come from the germline V gene. V shed 1 base and J shed 1 base, with 8 bases lying between them. CDR3 residues: CASSLRDRSYEQYF. The CDR3 nucleotides read TGTGCCAGCAGCTTAAGGGACCGATCCTACGAGCAGTACTTC.

This chain connects TRBV7-3 to TRBJ1-1; 11 positions match TRBD1. CDR1 SGHTA and CDR2 FQGTGA come from the germline V gene. The V segment lost 5 bases and the J segment 3 bases; nucleotides outside the gene matches: 2. This CDR3 contains 14 residues. The CDR3 DNA reads TGTGCCAGCAGCCGGACAGGGGGCTACACTGAAGCTTTCTTT. Translation: CASSRTGGYTEAFF.

V and J are TRBV7-8 and TRBJ1-4; possibly TRBD1 for D (6 bases). Germline values: CDR1 SGHVS, CDR2 FQNEAQ. Trimming removed 5 bases from V and 8 bases from J, with 27 bases in between. The CDR3 covers 18 residues. For the CDR3, the DNA is TGTGCCAGCAGCCCTAGGGGGGCAACGAGATCGGGGGAAGAAAAACTGTTTTTT. Protein: CASSPRGATRSGEEKLFF.

The chain uses TRBV4-1 and TRBJ2-7, with D unclear. V shed 3 bases and J shed 1 base, with 7 bases lying between them. Germline V CDR1 and CDR2: MGHRA, YSYEKL. The CDR3 loop spans 13 amino acids. CDR3 residues: CASSHEGSYEQYF. DNA of the CDR3: TGCGCCAGCAGCCATGAAGGGTCCTACGAGCAGTACTTC.

On this clone: Within the sample, other DNA sequences also encode this same CDR3. The gene calls are TRBV7-9 and TRBJ1-2, with no clear D. Germline V gives CDR1 SEHNR, CDR2 FQNEAQ (reference sequence). This CDR3 has 11 residues. The ends were cut back, 3 bases at V and 8 bases at J, with 7 bases in the middle. This chain's CDR3 is CASSFFEGYTF. The CDR3 coding sequence is TGTGCCAGCAGCTTTTTTGAAGGCTACACCTTC.